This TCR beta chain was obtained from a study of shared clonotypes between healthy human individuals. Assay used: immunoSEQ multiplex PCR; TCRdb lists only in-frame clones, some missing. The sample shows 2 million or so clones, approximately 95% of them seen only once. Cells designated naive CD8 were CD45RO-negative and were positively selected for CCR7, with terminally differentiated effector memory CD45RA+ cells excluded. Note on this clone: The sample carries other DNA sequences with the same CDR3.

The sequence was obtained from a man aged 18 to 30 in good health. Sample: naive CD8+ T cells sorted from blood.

In nucleotides, the CDR3 is TGTGCCAGCAGTTTAGCGAGCTCCTATAATTCACCCCTCCACTTT. Its translation is CASSLASSYNSPLHF. The J gene is TRBJ1-6, the V gene TRBV27; no definite D call. The V end was cut by 2 bases, the J end by 0 bases, with 5 bases between. The CDR3 consists of 15 residues. Germline lookup yields CDR1 MNHEY and CDR2 SMNVEV (reference sequence).